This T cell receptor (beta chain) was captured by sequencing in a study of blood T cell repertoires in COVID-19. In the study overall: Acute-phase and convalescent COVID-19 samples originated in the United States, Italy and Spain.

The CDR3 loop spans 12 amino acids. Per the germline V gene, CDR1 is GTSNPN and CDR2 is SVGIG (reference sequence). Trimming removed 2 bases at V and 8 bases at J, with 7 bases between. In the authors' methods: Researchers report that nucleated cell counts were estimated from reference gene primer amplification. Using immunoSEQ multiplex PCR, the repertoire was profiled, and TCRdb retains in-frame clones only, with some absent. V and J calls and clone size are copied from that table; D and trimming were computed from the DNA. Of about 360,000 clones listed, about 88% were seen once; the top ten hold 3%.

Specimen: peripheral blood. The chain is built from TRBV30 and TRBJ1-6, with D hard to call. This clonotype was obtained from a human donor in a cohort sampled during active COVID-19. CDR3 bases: TGTGCCTGGAGTCGGGAAGATTCACCCCTCCACTTT. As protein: CAWSREDSPLHF.